This TCR beta chain emerged from a study of T cell repertoires in cytomegalovirus infection. As for the study in general: Public TCR beta signatures marked donors with CMV infection and the matching HLA. The study, taken as a whole, reports: Summed public TCR beta family frequency identified CMV carriers bearing the relevant HLA. Ex vivo, HLA-C-restricted CMV-specific TCR beta clonotypes prevailed over the rest of the response.

Germline CDR1 reads MGHRA; CDR2 reads YSYEKL. This CDR3 contains 15 residues. The V gene lost 1 base and the J gene lost 6 bases, with 14 bases spanning the gap. One entry per CDR3 protein, called by TCRdb with MiXCR from the reads. The table lists approximately 260,000 distinct CDR3 sequences, around 15% of them singletons. Comment on this clonotype: What it binds is unknown.

V is TRBV4-1 and J is TRBJ2-3, with TRBD2 as a possible D gene (6 bases). The specimen was CD8+ T cells from PBMCs. The sequence came from a human donor in good health (CMV status not recorded). Some clones in this sample may be carry-over from other donors' samples. The CDR3 reads CASSQGGERRDTQYF. In nucleotides, the CDR3 is TGCGCCAGCAGCCAAGGGGGGGAGAGGAGGGATACGCAGTATTTT.